Described below is a single T cell receptor (beta chain) sequence and its context. Germline V gives CDR1 KGHDR, CDR2 SFDVKD. CDR3 length: 17 residues. V gave up 0 bases and J gave up 4 bases, with 16 bases separating them. In the study's own analysis: The assay estimated nucleated cells by amplifying reference gene primers. Libraries were prepared by immunoSEQ multiplex PCR; TCRdb keeps only in-frame clonotypes and omits some of them. D and trimming come from the DNA, and the V and J calls and clone size come from that table. The data hold 30,000 to 45,000 clones, with roughly 77% observed a single time. This record belongs to a study of blood T cell repertoires in COVID-19. Study details: Nucleic acid was either cDNA or gDNA, and it came from T cells, B-cell-depleted T cells, or PBMCs.

Sequenced: peripheral blood. This sequence was found in a human donor in a cohort sampled during active or convalescent COVID-19. The donor label of this sample is uncertain. This chain links TRBV24-1 with TRBJ2-3, with a weak D call TRBD2 (5 bases). CDR3 in DNA: TGTGCCACCAGTGATTTGCCCTACGGGGAAATGGCAGATACGCAGTATTTT. Amino acids: CATSDLPYGEMADTQYF.